This is a list of T cell receptor beta chains from one sample in a study of T cells in Graves' hyperthyroidism and ophthalmopathy. TCRdb independently ran MiXCR on the multiplex PCR reads; one entry per CDR3 protein. The sample consists of some 300,000 distinct CDR3 sequences, approximately 15% of them appearing once. Source material: blood. The receptors here all came from a woman aged 40 to 50 with Graves' hyperthyroidism. The CDR3 runs from the conserved cysteine through the conserved F or W. A D gene is named only where the DNA matches it firmly. Clone size is stated in some rows and not others, as once, few, many or a class when expanded.

j_call | clone_size | d_call | v_call | cdr3_aa | cdr3_nt
TRBJ1-5 | many | . | TRBV20-1 | CSARRGNLDQPQHF | TGCAGTGCTAGGAGGGGGAACCTTGATCAGCCCCAGCATTTT
TRBJ1-1 | few | TRBD1 | TRBV5-4 | CASSSGTGSATEAFF | TGTGCCAGCAGCTCGGGGACAGGGTCGGCCACTGAAGCTTTCTTT
TRBJ1-5 | . | . | TRBV14 | CASSQEPLPQPQHF | TGTGCCAGCAGCCAAGAACCCCTCCCGCAGCCCCAGCATTTT
TRBJ2-3 | . | TRBD2 | TRBV20-1 | CSARDRLAGTANTQYF | TGCAGTGCTAGAGATAGGCTAGCGGGGACGGCCAATACGCAGTATTTT
TRBJ2-3 | many | . | TRBV5-6 | CASSLPRTDTQYF | TGTGCCAGCAGCCTCCCCCGCACAGATACGCAGTATTTT
TRBJ2-7 | many | TRBD1 | TRBV7-3 | CASSRDRGPIYEQYF | TGTGCCAGCAGCCGAGACAGGGGGCCCATCTACGAGCAGTACTTC
TRBJ2-3 | many | . | TRBV5-1 | CASSLGHSLVSTDTQYF | TGCGCCAGCAGCTTGGGGCACTCGTTGGTCAGCACAGATACGCAGTATTTT
TRBJ1-5 | few | . | TRBV20-1 | CSARRRGANQPQHF | TGCAGTGCTAGAAGAAGGGGGGCCAATCAGCCCCAGCATTTT
TRBJ2-3 | many | TRBD1 | TRBV7-9 | CASGTGEAGRDTQYF | TGTGCCAGCGGGACAGGGGAAGCGGGAAGGGATACGCAGTATTTT
TRBJ1-1 | . | . | TRBV20-1 | CSARKDSSNTEAFF | TGCAGTGCCCGGAAGGACAGCTCGAACACTGAAGCTTTCTTT
TRBJ1-4 | . | TRBD1 | TRBV18 | CASSPTGRTEKLFF | TGTGCCAGCTCACCGACAGGGAGGACGGAAAAACTGTTTTTT
TRBJ2-1 | . | TRBD2 | TRBV6-1 | CASSERSGSTSEQFF | TGTGCCAGCAGTGAAAGGAGCGGGAGTACTTCTGAGCAGTTCTTC
TRBJ2-3 | many | . | TRBV7-2 | CASSFGQSDTQYF | TGTGCCAGCAGCTTTGGACAGTCCGATACGCAGTATTTT
TRBJ2-1 | . | TRBD2 | TRBV11-2 | CASGLAGYNEQFF | TGTGCCAGCGGGCTAGCGGGCTACAATGAGCAGTTCTTC
TRBJ1-1 | many | TRBD1 | TRBV29-1 | CSVEDPDRGRGTEAFF | TGCAGCGTTGAAGACCCCGACAGGGGTCGAGGCACTGAAGCTTTCTTT
TRBJ2-2 | many | TRBD2 | TRBV7-8 | CASSLLAGVVGELFF | TGTGCCAGCAGCTTATTAGCGGGAGTTGTCGGGGAGCTGTTTTTT
TRBJ2-2 | . | . | TRBV7-3 | CASNAMGTNTGELFF | TGTGCCAGCAACGCTATGGGGACAAACACCGGGGAGCTGTTTTTT
TRBJ2-7 | few | . | TRBV7-8 | CASSTRRDEQYF | TGTGCCAGCAGCACTCGACGCGACGAGCAGTACTTC
TRBJ1-3 | many | TRBD1 | TRBV28 | CASSQAGTGTIYF | TGTGCCAGCAGTCAAGCCGGGACAGGGACCATATATTTT
TRBJ1-1 | few | TRBD1 | TRBV6-2/TRBV6-3 | CASSQADRGVEAFF | TGTGCCAGCAGTCAGGCGGACAGGGGGGTTGAAGCTTTCTTT
TRBJ2-7 | . | . | TRBV7-6 | CASSLTLNTYEQYF | TGTGCCAGCAGCTTAACTCTGAATACCTACGAGCAGTACTTC
TRBJ2-7 | many | TRBD2 | TRBV18 | CASSPPGLNYEQYF | TGTGCCAGCTCACCACCGGGACTAAACTACGAGCAGTACTTC
TRBJ2-2 | few | . | TRBV5-1 | CASSLGGFTGELFF | TGCGCCAGCAGCTTGGGCGGATTCACCGGGGAGCTGTTTTTT
TRBJ2-7 | few | TRBD1 | TRBV4-1 | CASSQGGRGHYEQYF | TGCGCCAGCAGCCAAGGCGGCAGGGGGCATTACGAGCAGTACTTC